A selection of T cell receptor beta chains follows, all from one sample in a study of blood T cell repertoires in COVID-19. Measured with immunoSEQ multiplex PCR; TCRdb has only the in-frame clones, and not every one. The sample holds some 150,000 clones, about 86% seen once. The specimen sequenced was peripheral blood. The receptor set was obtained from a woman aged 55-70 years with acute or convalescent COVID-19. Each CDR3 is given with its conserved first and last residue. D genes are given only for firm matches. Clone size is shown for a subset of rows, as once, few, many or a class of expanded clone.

CDR3nt: TGCGCCAGCAGCTTGGGACTAGGGGATACGCAGTATTTT; CDR3aa: CASSLGLGDTQYF; v_gene: TRBV5-1; abundance: .; d_gene: .; j_gene: TRBJ2-3
CDR3nt: TGTGCCAGCAGCCTCAGCGGGGGGGCTGGGACCGGGGAGCTGTTTTTT; CDR3aa: CASSLSGGAGTGELFF; v_gene: TRBV6-4; abundance: .; d_gene: TRBD2; j_gene: TRBJ2-2
CDR3nt: TGTGCCAGCAGTCTACGGGGGGGTTATTATGGCTGCACCTTC; CDR3aa: CASSLRGGYYGCTF; v_gene: TRBV28; abundance: .; d_gene: .; j_gene: TRBJ1-2
CDR3nt: TGCAGCGTTGTCATGGGCCCCTGGTACAATGAGCAGTTCTTC; CDR3aa: CSVVMGPWYNEQFF; v_gene: TRBV29-1; abundance: .; d_gene: .; j_gene: TRBJ2-1
CDR3nt: TGTGCCAGCATCCCCGGGACAGGGGGCTTAAGAGCTTTCTTT; CDR3aa: CASIPGTGGLRAFF; v_gene: TRBV6-5; abundance: .; d_gene: TRBD1; j_gene: TRBJ1-1
CDR3nt: TGCGCCAGCAGCCAAGACCCGGGTGTAACCGGGGAGCTGTTTTTT; CDR3aa: CASSQDPGVTGELFF; v_gene: TRBV4-1; abundance: .; d_gene: .; j_gene: TRBJ2-2
CDR3nt: TGTGCCAGCATCCCCCCCCCGGACAGGGCCCCCGGGAGCTCCTACGAGCAGTACTTC; CDR3aa: CASIPPPDRAPGSSYEQYF; v_gene: TRBV6-4; abundance: .; d_gene: TRBD1; j_gene: TRBJ2-7
CDR3nt: TGTGCCAGCAGCTTAGAAGGACAGGGTTTCTACGAGCAGTACTTC; CDR3aa: CASSLEGQGFYEQYF; v_gene: TRBV11-3; abundance: .; d_gene: TRBD1; j_gene: TRBJ2-7
CDR3nt: TGTGCCAGCAGCGTTCAGGGGCGACCCCAAGAGACCCAGTACTTC; CDR3aa: CASSVQGRPQETQYF; v_gene: TRBV9; abundance: .; d_gene: .; j_gene: TRBJ2-5
CDR3nt: TGTGCCAGCAGCTTAGAAAGGGGGCAGGTCTATGGCTACACCTTC; CDR3aa: CASSLERGQVYGYTF; v_gene: TRBV7-9; abundance: .; d_gene: TRBD1; j_gene: TRBJ1-2
CDR3nt: TGTGCCAGCAGTTTAAGCAGGGTAAACTATAATTCACCCCTCCACTTT; CDR3aa: CASSLSRVNYNSPLHF; v_gene: TRBV27; abundance: .; d_gene: .; j_gene: TRBJ1-6
CDR3nt: TGTGCCAGTGGGACTAGCGGGGGGCACGAGCAGTACTTC; CDR3aa: CASGTSGGHEQYF; v_gene: TRBV3-1/TRBV3-2; abundance: .; d_gene: TRBD2; j_gene: TRBJ2-7
CDR3nt: TGTGCCAGCAGCTTCGGCCAGGGTAATTCACCCCTCCACTTT; CDR3aa: CASSFGQGNSPLHF; v_gene: TRBV7-9; abundance: .; d_gene: .; j_gene: TRBJ1-6
CDR3nt: TGCGCCAGCAGCTTGGGGGACAGGGTCTACAATGAGCAGTTCTTC; CDR3aa: CASSLGDRVYNEQFF; v_gene: TRBV5-1; abundance: .; d_gene: TRBD1; j_gene: TRBJ2-1
CDR3nt: TGCGCCAGCAGCCAAGTCGTACTAACCTACGAGCAGTACTTC; CDR3aa: CASSQVVLTYEQYF; v_gene: TRBV4-1; abundance: .; d_gene: .; j_gene: TRBJ2-7
CDR3nt: TGTGCCAGCTTTGGGCGGGGTGACAATGAGCAGTTCTTC; CDR3aa: CASFGRGDNEQFF; v_gene: TRBV2; abundance: many; d_gene: .; j_gene: TRBJ2-1
CDR3nt: TGTGCCAGCAGAGGACTAGCGGGGGGTCCTAGCACAGATACGCAGTATTTT; CDR3aa: CASRGLAGGPSTDTQYF; v_gene: TRBV27; abundance: .; d_gene: TRBD2; j_gene: TRBJ2-3
CDR3nt: TGTGCCAGCAGCTGGGAGCAGGGGGACGTATACGAGCAGTACTTC; CDR3aa: CASSWEQGDVYEQYF; v_gene: TRBV5-6; abundance: .; d_gene: TRBD1; j_gene: TRBJ2-7
CDR3nt: TGTGCCAGCAGCACCGGACAGGGGGCTTGGAACACTGAAGCTTTCTTT; CDR3aa: CASSTGQGAWNTEAFF; v_gene: TRBV9; abundance: .; d_gene: TRBD1; j_gene: TRBJ1-1
CDR3nt: TGTGCCAGCAGCTTACCCCCTACAGGATTTCTAGAGACCCAGTACTTC; CDR3aa: CASSLPPTGFLETQYF; v_gene: TRBV7-9; abundance: .; d_gene: .; j_gene: TRBJ2-5
CDR3nt: TGTGCCAGCAGCTTAGCGAATGAGGGAGCTGAAGCTTTCTTT; CDR3aa: CASSLANEGAEAFF; v_gene: TRBV7-9; abundance: few; d_gene: .; j_gene: TRBJ1-1
CDR3nt: TGTGCCAGCAGCTTTGGGACTCAGGCCGGGGAGCTGTTTTTT; CDR3aa: CASSFGTQAGELFF; v_gene: TRBV7-9; abundance: .; d_gene: .; j_gene: TRBJ2-2
CDR3nt: TGTGCCAGCAGCCTCGGGTCTAATCTTATGAACACTGAAGCTTTCTTT; CDR3aa: CASSLGSNLMNTEAFF; v_gene: TRBV9; abundance: .; d_gene: .; j_gene: TRBJ1-1
CDR3nt: TGTGCCAGCAGCACCCGGTTGGGAAACACCATATATTTT; CDR3aa: CASSTRLGNTIYF; v_gene: TRBV9; abundance: .; d_gene: .; j_gene: TRBJ1-3
CDR3nt: TGTGCCAGCAGCTCCCTCCGGGACAGAAATTCACCCCTCCACTTT; CDR3aa: CASSSLRDRNSPLHF; v_gene: TRBV5-5; abundance: .; d_gene: TRBD1; j_gene: TRBJ1-6
CDR3nt: TGTGCCAGCAGCTTAGCCAGCGACGAGCAGTACTTC; CDR3aa: CASSLASDEQYF; v_gene: TRBV7-2; abundance: .; d_gene: .; j_gene: TRBJ2-7
CDR3nt: TGCGCCAGCAGCCAAGAAATCAATAGCAATCAGCCCCAGCATTTT; CDR3aa: CASSQEINSNQPQHF; v_gene: TRBV4-1; abundance: .; d_gene: .; j_gene: TRBJ1-5
CDR3nt: TGTGCCTGGAGTGCAGGGGGCGGCAATCAGCCCCAGCATTTT; CDR3aa: CAWSAGGGNQPQHF; v_gene: TRBV30; abundance: .; d_gene: TRBD1; j_gene: TRBJ1-5
CDR3nt: TGTGCCAGCAGTTTCTCCGGGACAGGGACTGGCTACACCTTC; CDR3aa: CASSFSGTGTGYTF; v_gene: TRBV6-5; abundance: .; d_gene: TRBD1; j_gene: TRBJ1-2
CDR3nt: TGTGCCAGCTCACCACGGTTTCATTGGGGGCAGAAAGAGACCCAGTACTTC; CDR3aa: CASSPRFHWGQKETQYF; v_gene: TRBV18; abundance: .; d_gene: .; j_gene: TRBJ2-5